The next 4 T cell receptor beta chains were all read from a single sample in a study of T-cell reconstitution after alpha-beta-depleted transplantation in children. A library of TCRbeta sequences, prepared with unique molecular identifiers, was generated. Using its own MiXCR run on the PCR reads, TCRdb lists one record per CDR3 protein. The sample has about 360,000 distinct CDR3 sequences; 10% to 15% are singletons. The starting material was PBMCs, obtained from the stem cell graft. These receptors all come from a human donor who donated a stem cell graft to a child with Fanconi anemia.

The chain recombines TRBV7-2 with TRBJ2-1; D is possibly TRBD2 (7 bases). CDR3 length: 16 residues. CDR1 SGHTA and CDR2 FQGNSA come from the germline V gene. Trimming removed 3 bases from V and 6 bases from J, with 18 bases in between. The DNA of the CDR3 is TGTGCCAGCAGCTTGGTTGGGGGGGACATCCCCAATGAGCAGTTCTTC. Amino acids: CASSLVGGDIPNEQFF.

This clonotype was counted ten times or more. J is TRBJ2-2 and V is TRBV7-2; 7 positions match TRBD1. The ends lost 5 bases at V and 5 bases at J; junction bases unmatched: 8. The CDR3 runs 15 residues. Germline V gives CDR1 SGHTA, CDR2 FQGNSA. Here the CDR3 DNA reads TGTGCCAGCAGCCGGACAGGTGACGATACCGGGGAGCTGTTTTTT. The encoded protein is CASSRTGDDTGELFF.

This clonotype appeared a few times. The chain joins TRBV10-3 to TRBJ1-1, with TRBD1 matching 7 bases. Losses at the gene ends were 2 bases for V and 1 base for J; bases not matched to a gene: 4. Germline CDR1 ENHRY, CDR2 SYGVKD. The CDR3 consists of 15 residues. CDR3 residues: CAISENRGSNTEAFF. The CDR3 DNA reads TGTGCCATCAGTGAGAACAGGGGTTCGAACACTGAAGCTTTCTTT.

This clonotype has more than one count but fewer than ten. The V call is TRBV28, the J call TRBJ1-2, with a possible D match to TRBD1 (6 bases). The ends were cut back, 5 bases at V and 6 bases at J, with 16 bases in the middle. Germline CDR1 reads MDHEN; CDR2 reads SYDVKM. The CDR3 covers 14 residues. In nucleotides, the CDR3 is TGTGCCAGCAGTCGGGGGCAGGGGATGAATGGCTACACCTTC. Translation: CASSRGQGMNGYTF.